The 32 T cell receptor beta chains listed next were all sequenced from one sample in a study of T-cell memory formation after mild COVID-19. TCRdb fed the 5' RACE reads into MiXCR, producing one record per CDR3 protein. This table has roughly 45,000 distinct CDR3 sequences, roughly 27% appearing once. Sample: PBMCs or a T cell subset sorted from them (not recorded which). All receptors derive from a young man who had mild COVID-19 (a few samples of this study predate the infection). Cell type and time point are not known.

This clonotype was found a few times. The rearrangement joins TRBV5-4 to TRBJ2-7, with D tentatively TRBD1 (5 bases). The CDR3 runs 15 residues. The V end was cut by 0 bases, the J end by 1 base, with 11 bases between. CDR1 is SGHNT, CDR2 YYREEE, per germline (reference sequence). The CDR3 region has the DNA TGTGCCAGCAGCTTGGGCTGGGGCCCTTCCTACGAGCAGTACTTC. Translated: CASSLGWGPSYEQYF.

This clonotype was picked up a small number of times. The chain has TRBV5-8 and TRBJ2-7; 7 bases match TRBD1. The J segment lost 4 bases and the V segment lost 4 bases, leaving 5 bases of the junction unmatched. The CDR3 covers 13 residues. Looked up from germline, CDR1 is SGHTS and CDR2 is YDEGEE. CDR3 sequence (DNA): TGTGCCAGCAGCCATTCGGGACAGTACGAGCAGTACGTC. This codes for CASSHSGQYEQYV.

This clonotype has just a few counts. The CDR3 DNA reads as TGTGCCAGCAGCTTAAGGGGCGGGGGCGCGGATTGGGACATTCAGTACTTC. This encodes CASSLRGGGADWDIQYF. The chain is built from TRBV11-2 and TRBJ2-4, with a possible D match to TRBD2 (7 bases). The CDR3 is 17 residues long. Trimming pared 2 bases from V and 8 bases from J, leaving 22 bases between. Germline V gene sequence: CDR1 SGHAT, CDR2 FQNNGV.

The chain is built from TRBV2 and TRBJ2-1, with 7 bases lining up with TRBD2. V shed 7 bases and J 4 bases; nucleotides not matched to a gene: 4. The CDR3 sequence is 13 residues long. Germline values: CDR1 SNHLY, CDR2 FYNNEI. For the CDR3, the DNA is TGTGCCAGCACCCAGCGGGGATACAATGAGCAGTTCTTC. Translating it yields CASTQRGYNEQFF. Using reference TRBV2 and TRBJ2-1 for the parts outside the CDR3, the full variable domain is EPEVTQTPSHQVTQMGQEVILRCVPISNHLYFYWYRQILGQKVEFLVSFYNNEISEKSEIFDDQFSVERPDGSNFTLKIRSTKLEDSAMYFCASTQRGYNEQFFGPGTRLTVL.

This clonotype was picked up a small number of times. The chain combines TRBV9 with TRBJ1-1; TRBD1 is a possible D gene (5 bases). From germline, CDR1 is SGDLS and CDR2 YYNGEE. Trimming cost V 4 bases and J 5 bases, with 15 bases left between them. This CDR3 contains 14 residues. CDR3: CASSPITGETEAFF. CDR3 nucleotide sequence: TGTGCCAGCAGCCCCATTACGGGGGAGACTGAAGCTTTCTTT.

The J gene is TRBJ2-7, the V gene TRBV9; 7 bases line up with TRBD1. J gave up 0 bases and V 0 bases, and 3 bases lay outside the gene matches. There are 15 residues in the CDR3. CDR1 is SGDLS, CDR2 YYNGEE, per germline. The chain's CDR3 is CASSVEGTASYEQYF. The CDR3 DNA reads as TGTGCCAGCAGCGTAGAGGGGACAGCCTCCTACGAGCAGTACTTC.

This chain uses TRBV3-1 with TRBJ2-7; D may be TRBD2 (6 bases). The CDR3 sequence is 14 residues long. CDR1 and CDR2 from the germline V gene are LGHDT and YNNKEL (reference sequence). With 1 base removed from V and 3 bases from J, the gap between germline ends came to 10 bases. The CDR3 DNA is TGTGCCAGCAGCCAAGGGGTGGGGGGCTACGAGCAGTACGTC. It codes for CASSQGVGGYEQYV.

This clonotype appeared many times. The rearrangement uses TRBV19 and TRBJ2-1; 11 bases are a match to TRBD2. Trimming cost V 5 bases and J 6 bases; bases outside gene matches: 6. The CDR3 covers 15 residues. The germline V gene encodes CDR1 LNHDA and CDR2 SQIVND (reference sequence). Here the CDR3 DNA reads TGTGCCAGTAGTCCGACTAGCGGGGACTTCAATGAGCAGTTCTTC. Residues: CASSPTSGDFNEQFF.

This chain connects TRBV5-5 to TRBJ1-1, with 9 bases identical to TRBD1. Trimming removed 3 bases from V and 5 bases from J; junction bases left unmatched: 8. This CDR3 region has 15 residues. Looked up from germline, CDR1 is SGHKS and CDR2 is YYEKEE (reference sequence). CDR3: CASSSSGTGWTEAFF. The CDR3 nucleotides read TGTGCCAGCAGCTCCTCCGGGACAGGGTGGACTGAAGCTTTCTTT.

The chain combines TRBV12-3 or TRBV12-4 with TRBJ2-2; 10 bases fit TRBD2. The length of the CDR3 is 15 residues. Trimming removed 6 bases from V and 9 bases from J; junction bases left unmatched: 10. The CDR3 coding sequence is TGTGCCAGCAGCTCTGGGATAGCGGGGGGCCGGGAGCTGTTTTTT. Protein product: CASSSGIAGGRELFF.

A remark on this clonotype: Mismatch with germline at one junction end may stem from a read error. The rearrangement uses TRBV20-1 and TRBJ2-3; 8 bases match TRBD1. The CDR3 is 13 residues long. Germline-derived CDR1 and CDR2 are DFQATT and SNEGSKA (reference sequence). Here the CDR3 reads CRATGGSTDTQYF. CDR3 in DNA: TGCAGGGCTACAGGGGGAAGCACAGATACGCAGTATTTT.

This clonotype was observed a few times. The genes are TRBV7-2 and TRBJ2-5, with 11 bases aligning to TRBD2. V lost 4 bases to trimming and J lost 0 bases; unmatched junction nucleotides: 1. This CDR3 contains 15 residues. Per germline, CDR1 SGHTA and CDR2 FQGNSA. The CDR3 sequence: CASSSLAGDQETQYF. Written as DNA, the CDR3 is TGTGCCAGCAGCTCACTAGCGGGGGACCAAGAGACCCAGTACTTC.

The J gene is TRBJ1-1, the V gene TRBV12-3 or TRBV12-4; D unresolved. V gave up 5 bases and J gave up 4 bases, with 5 bases separating them. The CDR3 is 11 residues long. This CDR3 reads CASSTSTEAFF. The CDR3 coding sequence is TGTGCCAGCAGTACCAGCACTGAAGCTTTCTTT.

In this sample, this clonotype turned up a few times. The chain employs TRBV7-9 and TRBJ2-5, with D possibly TRBD2 on 5 matching bases. Germline V gene data show CDR1 as SEHNR and CDR2 as FQNEAQ (reference sequence). The CDR3 spans 17 residues. V was trimmed by 6 bases and J by 5 bases, leaving 25 bases between them. Here the CDR3 reads CASRDLILRRGMETQYF. In DNA, the CDR3 is TGTGCCAGCAGAGACCTGATACTGAGACGGGGAATGGAGACCCAGTACTTC.

V is TRBV20-1 and J is TRBJ1-5; D might be TRBD1 (5 bases). V was shortened by 4 bases and J by 5 bases, with 12 bases between the two germline ends. This CDR3 is 13 amino acids long. Germline CDR1 and CDR2: DFQATT and SNEGSKA (reference sequence). The CDR3 nucleotides read TGCAGTGCTACCGTGGGACTAGATCAGCCCCAGCATTTT. Its protein product is CSATVGLDQPQHF.

The chain is built from TRBV9 and TRBJ2-7; D may correspond to TRBD1 or TRBD2 (5 bases each). The V end lost 3 bases, the J end lost 0 bases, and 10 bases lay between the germline ends. CDR3 length: 14 amino acids. Germline values: CDR1 SGDLS, CDR2 YYNGEE. CDR3 sequence reads: CASSASGTSYEQYF. The CDR3 DNA follows: TGTGCCAGCAGCGCGTCGGGGACCTCCTACGAGCAGTACTTC.

This clonotype was seen many times. This chain links TRBV6-6 with TRBJ2-2; D remains ambiguous. V was clipped by 5 bases and J by 8 bases, with 9 bases between them. CDR1 MNHNY and CDR2 SVGAGI come from the germline V gene (reference sequence). This CDR3 is built from 12 residues. CDR3 sequence (DNA): TGTGCCAGCAGTGTTAACCCGGGGGAGCTGTTTTTT. Its protein product is CASSVNPGELFF.

The sample holds a few counts of this clonotype. V usage is TRBV19 and J usage is TRBJ1-5, with no clear D. Germline V gives CDR1 LNHDA, CDR2 SQIVND (reference sequence). Trimming pared 2 bases from V and 6 bases from J, leaving 14 bases between. The CDR3 consists of 15 residues. The CDR3 nucleotides are TGTGCCAGTAGTATAACCCCGAGCCCTACTCAGCCCCAGCATTTT. Translating gives CASSITPSPTQPQHF.

This chain links TRBV7-2 with TRBJ1-3, with D uncertain. V lost 3 bases and J 4 bases, leaving 10 bases between the germline ends. The CDR3 sequence is 14 residues long. CDR1 SGHTA and CDR2 FQGNSA come from the germline V gene. CDR3 nucleotides: TGTGCCAGCAGCTTTGGGGTATCGGGAAACACCATATATTTT. Its protein is CASSFGVSGNTIYF.

The rearrangement joins TRBV6-6 to TRBJ2-5; D is perhaps TRBD2 (5 bases). There are 16 residues in the CDR3. V was cut by 6 bases and J by 2 bases, with 19 bases left in between. The germline V gene encodes CDR1 MNHNY and CDR2 SVGAGI (reference sequence). CDR3 DNA sequence: TGTGCCAGCAGCCCTACCGGGGAAGGGCGGCAAGAGACCCAGTACTTC. Translated, it gives CASSPTGEGRQETQYF.

The chain's CDR3 is CASSSYEDRDRQYV. In nucleotides, the CDR3 is TGTGCCAGCAGCTCATACGAGGACAGGGATCGGCAGTACGTC. The rearrangement joins TRBV7-9 to TRBJ2-7; 8 bases align to TRBD1. J was trimmed by 9 bases and V by 4 bases; bases with no gene match: 11. This CDR3 spans 14 amino acids. Germline V gene data show CDR1 as SEHNR and CDR2 as FQNEAQ (reference sequence).

This clonotype has a count of ten or more. This chain uses TRBV5-1 with TRBJ2-1; 7 bases agree with TRBD1. The J segment lost 15 bases and the V segment lost 4 bases, leaving 13 bases of the junction unmatched. This CDR3 has 13 residues. CDR1 is SGHRS and CDR2 is YFSETQ in the germline V gene. CDR3 in amino acids: CASSPDRALLWFF. CDR3 nucleotide sequence: TGCGCCAGCAGCCCAGACAGGGCTCTATTATGGTTCTTC.

This clonotype showed up just a few times. The chain employs TRBV3-1 and TRBJ2-1; 8 bases fit TRBD2. Looked up from germline, CDR1 is LGHDT and CDR2 is YNNKEL (reference sequence). The CDR3 length is 14 residues. V shed 4 bases, J shed 5 bases, and the junction held 4 bases outside the gene matches. The CDR3 nucleotides are TGTGCCAGCAGCCTCGGGGGGGTGGACAATGAGCAGTTCTTC. It translates to CASSLGGVDNEQFF.

V is TRBV20-1 and J is TRBJ2-7, with 7 bases that match TRBD2. This CDR3 has 13 residues. Germline V CDR1 and CDR2: DFQATT, SNEGSKA (reference sequence). V lost 4 bases to trimming and J lost 7 bases; unmatched junction nucleotides: 10. CDR3 loop: CSATGGRAGEQYF. The CDR3 DNA is TGCAGTGCTACGGGAGGAAGGGCAGGGGAGCAGTACTTC.

The rearrangement joins TRBV4-1 to TRBJ1-5; D gene ambiguous. Germline CDR1 MGHRA, CDR2 YSYEKL. The CDR3 sequence is 15 residues long. V lost 4 bases and J lost 2, with 12 bases in between. The CDR3: CASSPIRVGNQPQHF. As DNA, the CDR3 is TGCGCCAGCAGCCCAATCCGAGTGGGCAATCAGCCCCAGCATTTT.

This clonotype was observed a handful of times. The gene calls are TRBV20-1 and TRBJ2-3; D might be TRBD2 (6 bases). CDR3 length: 16 residues. The germline CDR1 and CDR2 sequences are DFQATT and SNEGSKA (reference sequence). The V gene lost 3 bases and the J gene lost 2 bases, with 18 bases spanning the gap. In DNA, the CDR3 is TGCAGTGCTAGGGACTCCGGGGGACTCCTCACAGATACGCAGTATTTT. As protein: CSARDSGGLLTDTQYF.

This clonotype was observed a few times. The chain links TRBV5-1 to TRBJ2-1; no firm D call. CDR3 size: 14 residues. Looked up from germline, CDR1 is SGHRS and CDR2 is YFSETQ. V lost 4 bases and J 5 bases, leaving 13 bases between the germline ends. CDR3 sequence: CASSLLYTNNEQFF. CDR3 nucleotide sequence: TGCGCCAGCAGCCTACTATACACTAACAATGAGCAGTTCTTC.

CDR3 bases: TGTGCCAGCAGTTTCCTAGCGGGGGCCCCCTACGAGCAGTACTTC. Translated: CASSFLAGAPYEQYF. The rearrangement links TRBV27 to TRBJ2-7, with 10 bases matching TRBD2. The ends lost 3 bases at V and 2 bases at J; junction bases unmatched: 4. Germline CDR1 is MNHEY and CDR2 is SMNVEV (reference sequence). The CDR3 runs to 15 residues.

The CDR3 DNA sequence: TGTGCCAGCAACCCGGCAGCGGGGGGGCCTAGCACAGATACGCAGTATTTT. It translates to CASNPAAGGPSTDTQYF. The rearrangement joins TRBV9 to TRBJ2-3; TRBD2 aligns across 10 bases. CDR1 is SGDLS and CDR2 is YYNGEE in the germline V gene. The CDR3 sequence is 17 residues long. J lost 0 bases, V lost 6 bases, and 10 bases had no gene match.

This clonotype came up a few times. The rearrangement joins TRBV7-9 to TRBJ2-7, with TRBD2 identical over 8 bases. Germline V gene data show CDR1 as SEHNR and CDR2 as FQNEAQ (reference sequence). The length of the CDR3 is 14 residues. V dropped 5 bases and J dropped 1; count of bases not matched to a gene: 4. CDR3 coding DNA: TGTGCCAGCAGCCCTACTAGCGGATCCTACGAGCAGTACTTC. Residues: CASSPTSGSYEQYF.

This clonotype showed up just a few times. This rearrangement joins TRBV5-1 to TRBJ1-2; a weak D match, TRBD1 (5 bases). Per the germline V gene, CDR1 is SGHRS and CDR2 is YFSETQ. V lost 5 bases, J lost 0 bases, and 8 bases lay in between. The CDR3 has 13 amino acids. CDR3 DNA sequence: TGCGCCAGCAGAGGGACGGCTAACTATGGCTACACCTTC. Protein: CASRGTANYGYTF. Full variable domain (missing parts from reference TRBV5-1 and TRBJ1-2): KAGVTQTPRYLIKTRGQQVTLSCSPISGHRSVSWYQQTPGQGLQFLFEYFSETQRNKGNFPGRFSGRQFSNSRSEMNVSTLELGDSALYLCASRGTANYGYTFGSGTRLTVV.

This clonotype was seen a handful of times. V gene TRBV6-2 or TRBV6-3 combines with J gene TRBJ2-2; TRBD2 agrees at 12 bases. Germline assignment: CDR1 MNHEY and CDR2 SVGEGT. J gave up 0 bases and V 5 bases, and 4 bases lay outside the gene matches. The CDR3 runs to 17 residues. The CDR3, as DNA: TGTGCCAGCAGTAGACTAGCGGGGGCTCCGAACACCGGGGAGCTGTTTTTT. The encoded protein is CASSRLAGAPNTGELFF.